These T cell receptor beta chains were read from a single sample in a study of T cell responses to AZD1222 COVID-19 vaccine. The assay was immunoSEQ multiplex PCR, and TCRdb's table has in-frame clones only and misses some. The sample carries roughly 120,000 clones, less than 90% recorded once. The sequencing here drew on peripheral blood, taken on day 0 of AZD1222 vaccination. These receptors were obtained from an adult in good health. CDR3s include the opening cysteine and the closing phenylalanine or tryptophan. Each record gives: clone size, V gene, D gene, J gene, CDR3 DNA, CDR3 protein. D genes are given only for firm matches. The size entry is marked missing in some rows and otherwise reads once, few, many or a size class.

clone size: .; V gene: TRBV7-6; D gene: TRBD1; J gene: TRBJ1-6; CDR3 DNA: TGTGCCAGCAGCTTTCGACAGGGCGGTGATTCACCCCTCCACTTT; CDR3 protein: CASSFRQGGDSPLHF
clone size: .; V gene: TRBV7-6; D gene: TRBD2; J gene: TRBJ2-7; CDR3 DNA: TGTGCCAGCAGCGTCGAGGGGACTAATTACGAGCAGTACTTC; CDR3 protein: CASSVEGTNYEQYF
clone size: .; V gene: TRBV30; D gene: .; J gene: TRBJ1-3; CDR3 DNA: TGTGCCTGGAGTGTACCGGGAAACACCATATATTTT; CDR3 protein: CAWSVPGNTIYF
clone size: .; V gene: TRBV5-1; D gene: .; J gene: TRBJ2-2; CDR3 DNA: TGCGCCAGCAGCTTTGGGAGTACCGGGGAGCTGTTTTTT; CDR3 protein: CASSFGSTGELFF
clone size: .; V gene: TRBV6-5; D gene: TRBD2; J gene: TRBJ2-2; CDR3 DNA: TGTGCCAGCAGTTACCGGAGCGGGGTCGGGACCGGGGAGCTGTTTTTT; CDR3 protein: CASSYRSGVGTGELFF
clone size: .; V gene: TRBV5-4; D gene: .; J gene: TRBJ2-7; CDR3 DNA: TGTGCCAGCAGCGCGAGGTCAGCAAAGGGGTACGAGCAGTACTTC; CDR3 protein: CASSARSAKGYEQYF
clone size: .; V gene: TRBV19; D gene: TRBD1; J gene: TRBJ2-2; CDR3 DNA: TGTGCCAGTAGTACCAGACAGGGGAGGAACACCGGGGAGCTGTTTTTT; CDR3 protein: CASSTRQGRNTGELFF
clone size: .; V gene: TRBV6-1; D gene: .; J gene: TRBJ1-5; CDR3 DNA: TGTGCCAGCAGTGTAGGCCCGGAAAGGGTCTATCAGCCCCAGCATTTT; CDR3 protein: CASSVGPERVYQPQHF
clone size: .; V gene: TRBV7-9; D gene: .; J gene: TRBJ1-1; CDR3 DNA: TGTGCCAGCATCCTAATAGGAGGGGGGACTGAAGCTTTCTTT; CDR3 protein: CASILIGGGTEAFF
clone size: .; V gene: TRBV28; D gene: .; J gene: TRBJ1-1; CDR3 DNA: TGTGCCAGCAGTTTTTCGGAGAACACTGAAGCTTTCTTT; CDR3 protein: CASSFSENTEAFF
clone size: .; V gene: TRBV27; D gene: .; J gene: TRBJ1-6; CDR3 DNA: TGTGCCAGCAGCCCGCCCCATAGCTCCTATAATTCACCCCTCCACTTT; CDR3 protein: CASSPPHSSYNSPLHF
clone size: .; V gene: TRBV7-3; D gene: .; J gene: TRBJ1-2; CDR3 DNA: TGTGCCAGCCCGAGAGACGAGGGCGGCTACACCTTC; CDR3 protein: CASPRDEGGYTF
clone size: .; V gene: TRBV7-2; D gene: .; J gene: TRBJ1-3; CDR3 DNA: TGTGCCAGCAGCCCAGGTGGAAACACCATATATTTT; CDR3 protein: CASSPGGNTIYF
clone size: .; V gene: TRBV19; D gene: TRBD1; J gene: TRBJ2-1; CDR3 DNA: TGTGCCAGTAGTATTATGACAGGGGGCGATGAGCAGTTCTTC; CDR3 protein: CASSIMTGGDEQFF
clone size: .; V gene: TRBV7-9; D gene: .; J gene: TRBJ2-7; CDR3 DNA: TGTGCCAGCAGCTTAGGGGGGGACGCGGACTACGAGCAGTACTTC; CDR3 protein: CASSLGGDADYEQYF
clone size: .; V gene: TRBV24-1; D gene: .; J gene: TRBJ2-7; CDR3 DNA: TGTGCCACCAGTGATTGGAATGTCCGAACTTCTCGCTACGAGCAGTACTTC; CDR3 protein: CATSDWNVRTSRYEQYF
clone size: .; V gene: TRBV6-1; D gene: TRBD1; J gene: TRBJ1-5; CDR3 DNA: TGTGCCAGCAGTGGCCCGACCCTGGACAGGGCGCATCAGCCCCAGCATTTT; CDR3 protein: CASSGPTLDRAHQPQHF
clone size: .; V gene: TRBV15; D gene: .; J gene: TRBJ2-1; CDR3 DNA: TGTGCCACCAGCAGAGAGCGTCACAATGAGCAGTTCTTC; CDR3 protein: CATSRERHNEQFF
clone size: once; V gene: TRBV5-5; D gene: .; J gene: TRBJ2-1; CDR3 DNA: TGTGCCAGCAGCTTGTTGGGGGAGGCCTACAATGAGCAGTTCTTC; CDR3 protein: CASSLLGEAYNEQFF
clone size: .; V gene: TRBV13; D gene: .; J gene: TRBJ1-1; CDR3 DNA: TGTGCCAGCGAACCCGACCGGAACACTGAAGCTTTCTTT; CDR3 protein: CASEPDRNTEAFF
clone size: once; V gene: TRBV27; D gene: TRBD1; J gene: TRBJ1-1; CDR3 DNA: TGTGCCAGCAGTCCCCGACAGGGAGGGACTGAAGCTTTCTTT; CDR3 protein: CASSPRQGGTEAFF
clone size: .; V gene: TRBV5-5; D gene: TRBD1; J gene: TRBJ1-6; CDR3 DNA: TGTGCCAGCAGCTGGACAGGGTTGGATTCACCCCTCCACTTT; CDR3 protein: CASSWTGLDSPLHF
clone size: few; V gene: TRBV10-3; D gene: TRBD2; J gene: TRBJ2-7; CDR3 DNA: TGTGCCATCAAGTTTAGCGGGGAATCCTACGAGCAGTACTTC; CDR3 protein: CAIKFSGESYEQYF
clone size: .; V gene: TRBV11-2; D gene: TRBD1; J gene: TRBJ2-3; CDR3 DNA: TGTGCCAGCAGCCAGCTCGACAGGGGTTCAGCAGATACGCAGTATTTT; CDR3 protein: CASSQLDRGSADTQYF
clone size: .; V gene: TRBV7-3; D gene: TRBD2; J gene: TRBJ2-1; CDR3 DNA: TGTGCCAGCAGCCCTACAGGACTAGCGGGAGGCAATGAGCAGTTCTTC; CDR3 protein: CASSPTGLAGGNEQFF
clone size: .; V gene: TRBV28; D gene: .; J gene: TRBJ1-1; CDR3 DNA: TGTGCCAGCTTAAGGTTCTGGAACACTGAAGCTTTCTTT; CDR3 protein: CASLRFWNTEAFF